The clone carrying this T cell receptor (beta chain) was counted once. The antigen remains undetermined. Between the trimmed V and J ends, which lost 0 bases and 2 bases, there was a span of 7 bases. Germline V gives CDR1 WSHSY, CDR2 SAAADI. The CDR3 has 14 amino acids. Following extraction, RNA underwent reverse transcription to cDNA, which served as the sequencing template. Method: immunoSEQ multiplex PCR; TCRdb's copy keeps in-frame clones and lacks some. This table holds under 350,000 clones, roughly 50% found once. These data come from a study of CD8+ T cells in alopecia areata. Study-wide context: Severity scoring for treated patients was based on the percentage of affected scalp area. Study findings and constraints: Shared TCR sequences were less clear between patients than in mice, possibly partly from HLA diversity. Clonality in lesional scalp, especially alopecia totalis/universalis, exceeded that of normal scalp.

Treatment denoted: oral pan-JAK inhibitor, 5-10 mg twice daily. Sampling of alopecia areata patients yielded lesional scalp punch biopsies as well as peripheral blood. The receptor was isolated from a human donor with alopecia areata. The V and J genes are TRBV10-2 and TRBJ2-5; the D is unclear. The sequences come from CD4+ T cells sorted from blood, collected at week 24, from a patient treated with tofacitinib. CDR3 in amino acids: CASSESKWQETQYF. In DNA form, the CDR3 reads TGCGCCAGCAGTGAGTCGAAGTGGCAAGAGACCCAGTACTTC.